This T cell receptor (beta chain) was sequenced during a study of cytomegalovirus exposure and HLA in healthy donors. Study findings and constraints: Per a later analysis, about 15,000 TCR beta sequences showed association with HLA alleles at 0.05 false discovery rate. The investigators catalogued under 200 TCR beta chains as cytomegalovirus-associated.

As for the donors, each was a healthy bone marrow donor. As for this clone: Its matching antigen is unknown.

The primer mix had 60 Vbeta and 13 Jbeta primers. Here immunoSEQ multiplex PCR was the method, and the copy in TCRdb shows in-frame clones only, minus some. The data show 95,000 to 110,000 clones, approximately 79% seen once. The receptor's source is a woman between 35 and 50 years old in good health and CMV-seropositive. The sequencing sample was made of PBMCs.

CDR3 loop: CSVEGQGGDEQYF. The DNA of the CDR3 is TGCAGCGTTGAAGGACAGGGGGGCGACGAGCAGTACTTC. V and J are TRBV29-1 and TRBJ2-7, with TRBD1 identical over 9 bases. CDR1 is SQVTM and CDR2 is ANQGSEA in the germline V gene. This CDR3 spans 13 amino acids. Unmatched junction bases numbered 3, after V lost 1 base and J lost 5 bases.